This T cell receptor (beta chain) was profiled in a study of naive and memory T cell subsets. Study-level results: No ground truth validated the naive and memory repertoire findings. Over 90% of naive TCR sequences appeared only once, unlike memory subsets. A few larger clonotypes appeared in naive repertoires, especially CD8, possibly memory cells re-expressing CD45RA.

Cells stained for CD3, CD4, CD8, CD45RA, CD27 and viability were sorted into four CD45RA/CD27 subsets. An equimolar mix of two oligonucleotides served as the beta constant-region primer for TRBC1 and TRBC2. The ligated cDNA underwent four PCR rounds using SP2 and nested alpha and beta constant-region primers. TCRdb redid the calling of the UMI-ligation and nested PCR reads with MiXCR, one entry per CDR3 protein. The table lists tens of thousands of distinct CDR3 sequences, approximately 10% of them singletons. With regard to this clonotype: Its antigen remains unidentified.

The TCR sequence derives from a human donor in good health. The sequenced sample was naive CD4+ T cells from blood.

In DNA, the CDR3 is TGTGCCAGCAATAAGGGGAAGGAATCACCCCTCCACTTT. Protein sequence: CASNKGKESPLHF. The genes are TRBV2 and TRBJ1-6; D may be TRBD1 (5 bases). The CDR3 extends over 13 amino acids. Trimming took 7 bases from V and 10 from J, leaving 14 bases between them. Germline loops: CDR1 SNHLY, CDR2 FYNNEI. Drawing the rest from reference TRBV2 and TRBJ1-6, the complete variable domain is EPEVTQTPSHQVTQMGQEVILRCVPISNHLYFYWYRQILGQKVEFLVSFYNNEISEKSEIFDDQFSVERPDGSNFTLKIRSTKLEDSAMYFCASNKGKESPLHFGNGTRLTVT.